What follows are 29 T cell receptor beta chains derived from one specimen sequenced in a study of blood T cell repertoires in COVID-19 (dated by TCRdb to 2018 to 2020). Libraries were prepared through the immunoSEQ multiplex PCR assay. TCRdb carries this immuneACCESS record with in-frame sequences only. Its versions omit some clonotypes, under half of them owing to an unresolved V gene in the studies checked, with the rest unexplained. This sample holds about 160,000 clones; over 70% were observed only once. Around 2.7% of the sample rests with the top ten. The sample consisted of peripheral blood. These receptors originate from a man between 65 and 85 years old with acute or convalescent COVID-19.

The CDR3 region has the DNA TGTGCCAGCAGCCAAGTTAGCGGGGGGGCTTCGTACAATGAGCAGTTCTTC. As protein: CASSQVSGGASYNEQFF. The V and J genes are TRBV3-1 (or the pseudogene TRBV3-2) and TRBJ2-1; 11 bases are a match to TRBD2. Germline CDR1 is LGHDT and CDR2 is YNNKEL (reference sequence). V was clipped by 1 base and J by 4 bases; unmatched bases: 6. The CDR3 length is 17 residues.

The chain has TRBV5-4 and TRBJ1-1; TRBD1 agrees at 7 bases. Germline trimming cut 5 bases from V and 1 base from J; bases unmatched to any gene: 8. The CDR3 has 15 amino acids. Germline CDR1 reads SGHNT; CDR2 reads YYREEE (reference sequence). CDR3 region: CASRLGGTGNTEAFF. CDR3 nucleotides: TGTGCCAGCAGATTAGGGGGCACGGGGAACACTGAAGCTTTCTTT.

The chain combines TRBV27 with TRBJ2-7, with TRBD1 identical over 7 bases. The V gene end was trimmed by 4 bases and the J gene end by 7 bases; junction bases not matched to a gene: 7. Germline loops: CDR1 MNHEY, CDR2 SMNVEV (reference sequence). This CDR3 region has 13 residues. The CDR3 loop reads CASSSVQGKEQYF. The CDR3 DNA is TGTGCCAGCAGTTCCGTACAGGGGAAAGAGCAGTACTTC.

The chain has TRBV5-4 and TRBJ2-3; D uncertain. V lost 5 bases and J lost 2, with 18 bases in between. Germline CDR1 is SGHNT and CDR2 is YYREEE (reference sequence). CDR3 length equals 16 residues. CDR3 residues: CASSAYDSTLTDTQYF. The CDR3 DNA reads TGTGCCAGCAGTGCCTACGACTCCACTCTCACAGATACGCAGTATTTT.

This clone has just a few counts. This chain joins TRBV7-8 and TRBJ2-5, with D perhaps matching TRBD1 (5 bases). V lost 2 bases, J lost 4 bases, and 5 bases lay in between. Germline V CDR1 and CDR2: SGHVS, FQNEAQ. The length of the CDR3 is 12 residues. The CDR3 DNA reads as TGTGCCAGCAGCTTACAGGGAGAGACCCAGTACTTC. Translating gives CASSLQGETQYF.

The chain has TRBV7-6 and TRBJ2-4, with D possibly TRBD2 on 6 matching bases. This CDR3 contains 16 residues. Germline V gives CDR1 SGHVS, CDR2 FNYEAQ. Trimming pared 4 bases from V and 9 bases from J, leaving 22 bases between. The CDR3 coding sequence is TGTGCCAGCAGCTGGGGGACTGGGAAGGAGGAGAGCATTCAGTACTTC. This translates into CASSWGTGKEESIQYF.

There are a few counts of this clone. This chain connects TRBV5-4 to TRBJ1-1, with 7 bases that match TRBD1. J was trimmed by 0 bases and V by 4 bases; bases with no gene match: 3. The CDR3 is made up of 14 amino acids. CDR1 and CDR2 (germline): SGHNT, YYREEE (reference sequence). The chain's CDR3 is CASSTGAMNTEAFF. The CDR3 DNA reads as TGTGCCAGCAGCACAGGGGCGATGAACACTGAAGCTTTCTTT.

The chain uses TRBV18 and TRBJ1-5; D is ambiguous. V was clipped by 6 bases and J by 5 bases, with 11 bases between them. Germline V gene sequence: CDR1 KGHSH, CDR2 LQKENI. CDR3 size: 13 residues. This CDR3 reads CASSGGRDQPQHF. As DNA, the CDR3 is TGTGCCAGCTCGGGAGGGAGAGATCAGCCCCAGCATTTT. The full variable domain, completed using reference TRBV18 and TRBJ1-5, is NAGVMQNPRHLVRRRGQEARLRCSPMKGHSHVYWYRQLPEEGLKFMVYLQKENIIDESGMPKERFSAEFPKEGPSILRIQQVVRGDSAAYFCASSGGRDQPQHFGDGTRLSIL.

The chain joins TRBV29-1 to TRBJ1-2; perhaps TRBD1 as D (5 bases). Per the germline V gene, CDR1 is SQVTM and CDR2 is ANQGSEA. This CDR3 has 11 residues. V lost 0 bases and J 7 bases, leaving 6 bases between the germline ends. This chain's CDR3 is CSVEEDSGYTF. For the CDR3, the DNA is TGCAGCGTTGAAGAAGACAGTGGCTACACCTTC.

The J gene is TRBJ1-2, the V gene TRBV6-5; D is unclear. Germline V gene data show CDR1 as MNHEY and CDR2 as SVGAGI. The CDR3 length is 12 residues. V lost 4 bases and J 6 bases, leaving 9 bases between the germline ends. The CDR3 spells CASSWRQNGYTF. The CDR3 nucleotides read TGTGCCAGCAGTTGGAGGCAAAATGGCTACACCTTC.

The sample holds one count of this clone. CDR3 sequence: CASSSPGQINEKLFF. The CDR3 DNA reads TGTGCCAGCAGTTCCCCGGGACAGATTAATGAAAAACTGTTTTTT. The chain uses TRBV27 and TRBJ1-4; 7 nucleotides agree with TRBD1. After removal of 4 bases from V and 4 bases from J, the junction contained 6 bases not matched to a gene. The CDR3 extends over 15 amino acids. Per the germline V gene, CDR1 is MNHEY and CDR2 is SMNVEV (reference sequence).

The table lists this clone with a few counts. The chain couples TRBV5-4 to TRBJ1-4; D is uncertain. Per germline, CDR1 SGHNT and CDR2 YYREEE (reference sequence). Trimming shortened V by 0 bases and J by 2 bases, and 11 bases separated the two germline ends. The CDR3 is 16 residues long. The CDR3 region is CASSLDPGTTNEKLFF. The CDR3, as DNA: TGTGCCAGCAGCTTGGACCCGGGAACTACTAATGAAAAACTGTTTTTT.

The V and J genes are TRBV5-1 and TRBJ2-5; tentative D call: TRBD1 (5 bases). CDR3 length: 13 residues. V was pared by 0 bases and J by 3 bases, with 6 bases between. Germline V gives CDR1 SGHRS, CDR2 YFSETQ. The CDR3 bases are TGCGCCAGCAGCTTGGGCAGGGAAGAGACCCAGTACTTC. The encoded protein is CASSLGREETQYF. Full variable domain (missing parts from reference TRBV5-1 and TRBJ2-5): KAGVTQTPRYLIKTRGQQVTLSCSPISGHRSVSWYQQTPGQGLQFLFEYFSETQRNKGNFPGRFSGRQFSNSRSEMNVSTLELGDSALYLCASSLGREETQYFGPGTRLLVL.

Points on this clone: The sample carries other DNA sequences with the same CDR3. This sequence joins TRBV18 and TRBJ1-3; 7 nucleotides align to TRBD1. This CDR3 has 15 amino acids. Germline CDR1 and CDR2: KGHSH and LQKENI. V shed 3 bases, J shed 4 bases, and the junction held 6 bases outside the gene matches. This CDR3 reads CASSPRQGSGNTIYF. CDR3 DNA: TGTGCCAGCTCACCGAGACAGGGTTCCGGAAACACCATATATTTT.

The V and J genes are TRBV5-8 and TRBJ1-4; no clear D gene. Germline CDR1 is SGHTS and CDR2 is YDEGEE. The ends were cut back, 6 bases at V and 7 bases at J, with 13 bases in the middle. CDR3 size: 13 residues. CDR3 sequence: CASIRPGIEKLFF. The CDR3 DNA follows: TGTGCCAGCATCCGCCCCGGGATTGAAAAACTGTTTTTT.

The V gene is TRBV4-1, the J gene TRBJ1-5, with D uncertain. CDR3 length equals 16 residues. The germline gives CDR1 MGHRA, CDR2 YSYEKL. Trimming stripped 1 base from V and 2 bases from J, with 12 bases between. The CDR3 reads CASSQGAGFGNQPQHF. CDR3 DNA sequence: TGCGCCAGCAGCCAAGGGGCTGGGTTTGGCAATCAGCCCCAGCATTTT.

This clone was seen once. The chain carries TRBV6-2 or TRBV6-3 and TRBJ2-7, with 12 bases fitting TRBD1. CDR3 length: 16 amino acids. Per germline, CDR1 MNHEY and CDR2 SVGEGT. J gave up 0 bases and V 6 bases, and 6 bases lay outside the gene matches. DNA of the CDR3: TGTGCCAGCAGCCCGGGACAGGGGGCAGACTCCTACGAGCAGTACTTC. Protein sequence: CASSPGQGADSYEQYF.

The chain carries TRBV24-1 and TRBJ1-5; 9 bases fit TRBD1. J lost 3 bases, V lost 3 bases, and 5 bases had no gene match. The germline V gene encodes CDR1 KGHDR and CDR2 SFDVKD. This CDR3 is 16 amino acids long. Written as DNA, the CDR3 is TGTGCCACCAGTGATCCGGGACAGGGTTTCAATCAGCCCCAGCATTTT. Its translation is CATSDPGQGFNQPQHF.

The CDR3 loop reads CASSLVVGGGHNEQYF. The DNA for the CDR3 is TGTGCCAGCAGCTTAGTGGTGGGAGGGGGGCATAACGAGCAGTACTTC. J is TRBJ2-7 and V is TRBV11-2; a weak D match, TRBD2 (7 bases). This CDR3 contains 16 residues. Trimming took off 1 base at V and 5 bases at J, with 18 bases between the two ends. Germline assignment: CDR1 SGHAT and CDR2 FQNNGV.

The chain carries TRBV28 and TRBJ1-1; 9 bases align to TRBD1. This CDR3 region has 13 residues. Germline CDR1 is MDHEN and CDR2 is SYDVKM. Trimming took 4 bases from V and 11 from J; bases not matched to a gene: 8. The CDR3 sequence is CASSSPGTGSAFF. The CDR3 region has the DNA TGTGCCAGCAGTTCCCCTGGGACAGGGTCGGCTTTCTTT.

The V call is TRBV5-1, the J call TRBJ1-2; 8 nucleotides agree with TRBD1. Unmatched junction bases numbered 2, after V lost 4 bases and J lost 3 bases. CDR1 is SGHRS, CDR2 YFSETQ, per germline. The CDR3 extends over 13 amino acids. This CDR3 reads CASSQGQDYGYTF. DNA of the CDR3: TGCGCCAGCAGCCAGGGACAGGACTATGGCTACACCTTC.

This rearrangement joins TRBV10-1 to TRBJ1-1; possible D gene TRBD1, 6 bases. The CDR3 has 18 amino acids. Trimming pared 0 bases from V and 4 bases from J, leaving 21 bases between. CDR1 is WNHNN, CDR2 SYGVQD, per germline (reference sequence). The CDR3 DNA sequence: TGCGCCAGCAGTGAGTCGATCGTAAGTGGGGGCGGACGCACTGAAGCTTTCTTT. Protein: CASSESIVSGGGRTEAFF.

This chain joins TRBV13 and TRBJ2-7, with TRBD2 as a possible D gene (5 bases). Per germline, CDR1 PRHDT and CDR2 FYEKMQ (reference sequence). The germline V and J ends were trimmed by 5 bases and 4 bases, with 15 bases remaining between them. The CDR3 has 14 residues. The CDR3, as DNA: TGTGCCAGCAGCCTCGAAGGGAGTATATACGAGCAGTACTTC. This encodes CASSLEGSIYEQYF.

The V and J genes are TRBV19 and TRBJ1-4, with 7 positions matching TRBD1. This CDR3 has 14 amino acids. J gave up 7 bases and V 7 bases, and 9 bases lay outside the gene matches. Germline V gene sequence: CDR1 LNHDA, CDR2 SQIVND (reference sequence). The CDR3 DNA reads as TGTGCCAGTACTGCAGTAAGACAGGGTGAAAAACTGTTTTTT. Amino acids: CASTAVRQGEKLFF.

This chain uses TRBV5-1 with TRBJ2-3; weak D call: TRBD1 (6 bases). The germline V gene has CDR1 SGHRS and CDR2 YFSETQ. V lost 4 bases, J lost 2 bases, and 11 bases lay in between. The CDR3 has 14 amino acids. DNA of the CDR3: TGCGCCAGCAGCCCTCGGGGACACACAGATACGCAGTATTTT. It translates to CASSPRGHTDTQYF.

V gene TRBV6-5 combines with J gene TRBJ2-7; D is possibly TRBD1 (6 bases). CDR1 and CDR2 (germline): MNHEY, SVGAGI. The germline V and J ends were trimmed by 6 bases and 1 base, with 13 bases remaining between them. This CDR3 region has 14 residues. The DNA for the CDR3 is TGTGCCAGCAGCGCTACAGGGTCTTCCTACGAGCAGTACTTC. It translates to CASSATGSSYEQYF.

The chain has TRBV21-1 and TRBJ2-6; the D call TRBD1 from the table was never checked on the DNA. TRBV21-1 is a documented pseudogene. This CDR3 has 24 residues. This chain's CDR3 is CASSKVRGQNYRHMTISGANVLTF. The CDR3 coding sequence is TGTGCCAGCAGCAAAGTGCGGGGACAGAATTATCGCCATATGACAATCTCTGGGGCCAACGTCCTGACTTTC.

This chain connects TRBV29-1 to TRBJ2-3; the D gene is possibly TRBD2 (5 bases). V shed 6 bases and J shed 0 bases, with 7 bases lying between them. Per the germline V gene, CDR1 is SQVTM and CDR2 is ANQGSEA. The CDR3 is made up of 12 amino acids. The CDR3 sequence is CSVGSSTDTQYF. DNA for the CDR3: TGCAGCGTAGGGAGTAGCACAGATACGCAGTATTTT.

CDR3 residues: CAWVAVSGANVLTF. The CDR3 DNA sequence: TGTGCCTGGGTGGCGGTCTCTGGGGCCAACGTCCTGACTTTC. The chain uses TRBV30 and TRBJ2-6; D remains unclear. In germline, CDR1 is GTSNPN, CDR2 SVGIG (reference sequence). V shed 5 bases and J shed 0 bases, with 8 bases lying between them. The CDR3 is made up of 14 amino acids.